Sequencing of this TCR beta chain was carried out in a study of T cell repertoires in cytomegalovirus infection. Overall study: It can be stated that public TCR beta signatures indicated CMV infection as well as a matching HLA type. The study's findings and limits: Adding up the frequency of public TCR beta families identified people who carried CMV plus the relevant HLA. HLA-C-restricted CMV-specific TCR beta clonotypes prevailed in the ex vivo response.

Ten or more counts support this clonotype. Antigen: not known. TCRdb fed the reads into MiXCR, producing one record per CDR3 protein. This table has about 740,000 distinct CDR3 sequences, 35% to 40% appearing once. The CDR3 runs 15 residues. Germline-derived CDR1 and CDR2 are SGHTA and FQGNSA. V lost 5 bases to trimming and J lost 2 bases, with 16 bases between them. The V and J genes are TRBV7-2 and TRBJ2-7; weak D call: TRBD1 (6 bases). Sequencing was done on a sample of PBMCs. The TCR originated in a human donor in good health (CMV status not recorded). Some clones in this sample may be carry-over from other donors' samples. For the CDR3, the DNA is TGTGCCAGCAGCGATATTCTGACAGGTCCCTACGAGCAGTACTTC. Protein product: CASSDILTGPYEQYF.